The T cell receptor beta chain under discussion was sequenced for a study of blood T cell repertoires in COVID-19. The overall study: Samples came from the United States, Italy and Spain, spanning acute and convalescent COVID-19.

In the authors' workflow: Estimates of nucleated cell counts were drawn from the amplification of reference gene primers. The assay was immunoSEQ multiplex PCR, and TCRdb's table has in-frame clones only and misses some. V and J calls and clone size are those listed in that table; D and trimming were worked out from the DNA. This sample has about 200,000 clones; 92% occur once, and the top ten carry around 0.84%. This clone was picked up a small number of times. Those enrolled in Seattle joined during active infection and were followed longitudinally afterward. Germline CDR1 LNHDA, CDR2 SQIVND (reference sequence). V gave up 4 bases and J gave up 2 bases; unmatched junction bases: 13. The CDR3 consists of 18 residues.

The chain is built from TRBV19 and TRBJ2-4, with 8 bases that match TRBD2. What was sequenced was peripheral blood. The origin of this receptor is a man aged 55-75 years with COVID-19, enrolled during active disease. CDR3 region: CASSSREGPGGTKNIQYF. CDR3 in DNA: TGTGCCAGTAGTAGCCGGGAGGGGCCGGGCGGGACCAAAAACATTCAGTACTTC.